Listed below are T cell receptor beta chains from one sample, sequenced in a study of CD8+CD57+ T cells in acquired aplastic anemia. TCRdb re-called the reads through MiXCR, storing one row per CDR3 protein. The sample contains roughly 160,000 distinct CDR3 sequences, about three fifths of which appear only once. Sequenced material: sorted CD4+, CD8+, or CD8+CD57+ T cells (not recorded which) from PBMCs. These TCRs come from a human donor in good health. CDR3s include the opening cysteine and the closing phenylalanine or tryptophan. A D gene is named only where the DNA matches it firmly. The size entry is marked missing in some rows and otherwise reads once, few, many or a size class.

D gene: -
J gene: TRBJ2-7
V gene: TRBV7-9
clone size: -
CDR3 protein: CASTTLAQTYEQYF
CDR3 DNA: TGTGCCAGCACCACATTAGCCCAAACCTACGAGCAGTACTTC

D gene: TRBD2
J gene: TRBJ2-2
V gene: TRBV14
clone size: few
CDR3 protein: CASSFRTSGRGHRELFF
CDR3 DNA: TGCGCCAGCAGCTTCCGGACTAGCGGGAGGGGGCACCGGGAGCTGTTTTTT

D gene: -
J gene: TRBJ1-1
V gene: TRBV29-1
clone size: -
CDR3 protein: CTSGGSWNTEAFF
CDR3 DNA: TGCACCTCGGGGGGGTCTTGGAACACTGAAGCTTTCTTT

D gene: -
J gene: TRBJ2-3
V gene: TRBV3-1
clone size: few
CDR3 protein: CASSQLGPKEGDTQYF
CDR3 DNA: TGTGCCAGCAGCCAATTGGGACCCAAGGAGGGTGATACGCAGTATTTT

D gene: -
J gene: TRBJ2-2
V gene: TRBV20-1
clone size: -
CDR3 protein: CSAPGTNTGELFF
CDR3 DNA: TGCAGTGCGCCCGGGACGAACACCGGGGAGCTGTTTTTT

D gene: -
J gene: TRBJ1-6
V gene: TRBV5-1
clone size: -
CDR3 protein: CASSVTAAEPLHF
CDR3 DNA: TGCGCCAGCAGCGTGACAGCTGCCGAACCCCTCCACTTT

D gene: TRBD2
J gene: TRBJ2-1
V gene: TRBV20-1
clone size: -
CDR3 protein: CSARGGPYNEQFF
CDR3 DNA: TGCAGTGCTCGGGGGGGTCCGTACAATGAGCAGTTCTTC

D gene: -
J gene: TRBJ2-5
V gene: TRBV10-3
clone size: -
CDR3 protein: CATRSGTQETQYF
CDR3 DNA: TGTGCCACCAGGAGCGGCACCCAAGAGACCCAGTACTTC

D gene: -
J gene: TRBJ2-7
V gene: TRBV5-1
clone size: -
CDR3 protein: CASSQDVGSSYEQYF
CDR3 DNA: TGCGCCAGCAGCCAAGATGTGGGGAGCTCCTACGAGCAGTACTTC

D gene: TRBD1
J gene: TRBJ1-6
V gene: TRBV12-3/TRBV12-4
clone size: -
CDR3 protein: CASSQRQGESPLHF
CDR3 DNA: TGTGCCAGCAGTCAACGACAGGGCGAATCACCCCTCCACTTT

D gene: TRBD1
J gene: TRBJ1-4
V gene: TRBV15
clone size: -
CDR3 protein: CATSSDREGNEKLFF
CDR3 DNA: TGTGCCACCAGCAGCGACAGGGAGGGGAATGAAAAACTGTTTTTT

D gene: TRBD2
J gene: TRBJ2-1
V gene: TRBV20-1
clone size: -
CDR3 protein: CSARRLAGAHNEQFF
CDR3 DNA: TGCAGTGCTAGAAGGCTAGCGGGAGCCCACAATGAGCAGTTCTTC

D gene: TRBD2
J gene: TRBJ2-7
V gene: TRBV7-7
clone size: -
CDR3 protein: CTSSPNLAGVGEQYF
CDR3 DNA: TGTACCAGCAGCCCGAACCTAGCGGGAGTTGGAGAGCAGTACTTC

D gene: -
J gene: TRBJ2-2
V gene: TRBV5-4
clone size: once
CDR3 protein: CASSLTGEGGELFF
CDR3 DNA: TGTGCCAGCAGCTTGACAGGGGAGGGCGGGGAGCTGTTTTTT

D gene: -
J gene: TRBJ1-4
V gene: TRBV2
clone size: -
CDR3 protein: CASLGREKLFF
CDR3 DNA: TGTGCCTCCCTCGGTCGAGAAAAACTGTTTTTT

D gene: -
J gene: TRBJ2-5
V gene: TRBV7-7
clone size: -
CDR3 protein: CASAPGRRTQETQYF
CDR3 DNA: TGTGCCAGCGCCCCCGGCAGGCGCACCCAAGAGACCCAGTACTTC

D gene: -
J gene: TRBJ2-2
V gene: TRBV7-9
clone size: -
CDR3 protein: CASSLAGGNTGELFF
CDR3 DNA: TGTGCCAGCAGCTTAGCGGGGGGGAACACCGGGGAGCTGTTTTTT

D gene: -
J gene: TRBJ2-7
V gene: TRBV12-3/TRBV12-4
clone size: -
CDR3 protein: CASSPVPDKQYF
CDR3 DNA: TGTGCCAGCAGTCCGGTTCCCGATAAGCAGTACTTC

D gene: -
J gene: TRBJ2-3
V gene: TRBV24-1
clone size: many
CDR3 protein: CATSDFTDTQYF
CDR3 DNA: TGTGCCACCAGTGATTTCACAGATACGCAGTATTTT

D gene: -
J gene: TRBJ2-1
V gene: TRBV13
clone size: many
CDR3 protein: CASSLALNAYNEQFF
CDR3 DNA: TGTGCCAGCAGCTTAGCTTTGAACGCCTACAATGAGCAGTTCTTC

D gene: -
J gene: TRBJ2-7
V gene: TRBV5-1
clone size: -
CDR3 protein: CASSASAGYEQYF
CDR3 DNA: TGCGCCAGCAGCGCCTCGGCCGGATACGAGCAGTACTTC

D gene: -
J gene: TRBJ2-3
V gene: TRBV24-1
clone size: -
CDR3 protein: CASSSGILAGSFTDTQYF
CDR3 DNA: TGTGCCAGCAGTTCGGGCATTTTGGCGGGCAGCTTCACAGATACGCAGTATTTT

D gene: -
J gene: TRBJ2-7
V gene: TRBV25-1
clone size: -
CDR3 protein: CASSEYFGSSYEQYF
CDR3 DNA: TGTGCCAGCAGTGAATATTTTGGCAGCTCCTACGAGCAGTACTTC

D gene: TRBD1
J gene: TRBJ2-1
V gene: TRBV12-3/TRBV12-4
clone size: -
CDR3 protein: CASRDRGEQFF
CDR3 DNA: TGTGCCAGCAGGGACAGGGGTGAGCAGTTCTTC

D gene: TRBD2
J gene: TRBJ2-5
V gene: TRBV10-3
clone size: -
CDR3 protein: CAISGGSGTWETQYF
CDR3 DNA: TGTGCCATCAGTGGTGGTAGCGGGACATGGGAGACCCAGTACTTC

D gene: TRBD1
J gene: TRBJ1-2
V gene: TRBV15
clone size: -
CDR3 protein: CATSIGQGNYGYTF
CDR3 DNA: TGTGCCACCAGCATAGGACAGGGGAACTATGGCTACACCTTC

D gene: -
J gene: TRBJ2-3
V gene: TRBV2
clone size: -
CDR3 protein: CASSGRVGITQYF
CDR3 DNA: TGTGCCAGCAGTGGCCGAGTGGGAATCACGCAGTATTTT

D gene: TRBD1
J gene: TRBJ2-7
V gene: TRBV24-1
clone size: -
CDR3 protein: CATRRQGAEQYF
CDR3 DNA: TGTGCCACCAGACGACAGGGAGCCGAGCAGTACTTC

D gene: -
J gene: TRBJ2-1
V gene: TRBV19
clone size: -
CDR3 protein: CASSIQGGVNEQFF
CDR3 DNA: TGTGCCAGTAGTATCCAAGGAGGCGTGAATGAGCAGTTCTTC

D gene: TRBD1
J gene: TRBJ1-3
V gene: TRBV20-1
clone size: -
CDR3 protein: CSARVTGANTIYF
CDR3 DNA: TGCAGTGCTAGAGTTACAGGGGCAAACACCATATATTTT